The rows below give T cell receptor beta chains drawn from one sample of a study of a mutant IDH1 vaccine in newly diagnosed glioma. Assay: immunoSEQ multiplex PCR; the TCRdb copy retains only in-frame clones and omits some. The repertoire holds 75,000 to 100,000 clones, with over 70% as singletons. This material consisted of PBMCs, taken from a glioma patient treated with radiotherapy, temozolomide or both. These TCRs come from a man aged 40-49 years with glioma. Some clones in this sample may be carry-over from other donors' samples. Each CDR3 is given without its conserved first and last residue. The order of the fields is clone size, J gene, V gene, CDR3 length, CDR3 protein. Some rows have no size entry. The others give once, few or many, or a class for an expanded clone.

. | TRBJ1-2 | TRBV19 | 14 | ASSTPSGNRGQGYT
. | TRBJ1-1 | TRBV6-5 | 12 | ASSYSGGNAEAF
few | TRBJ1-1 | TRBV4-1 | 12 | ASSHQGPRDEAF
. | TRBJ1-5 | TRBV10-1 | 15 | ASSPLLTGSDNQPQH
. | TRBJ1-6 | TRBV25-1 | 13 | ASSGQSARGSPLH
. | TRBJ1-5 | TRBV2 | 12 | ASSRQGARQPQH
. | TRBJ1-5 | TRBV2 | 12 | ASSSSSSNQPQH
. | TRBJ2-6 | TRBV5-8 | 13 | ASSLVSSGANVLT
. | TRBJ1-3 | TRBV2 | 11 | ASRVSSGNTIY
. | TRBJ2-3 | TRBV6-5 | 13 | ASSYVPTSTDTQY
. | TRBJ2-7 | TRBV5-1 | 15 | ASSSGGTSGPGYEQY
. | TRBJ1-6 | TRBV9 | 14 | ASSVGGTGGDSPLH
once | TRBJ1-2 | TRBV5-6 | 13 | ASSFMGAVDYGYT
. | TRBJ2-6 | TRBV5-6 | 15 | ASSYRGLRGGANVLT
. | TRBJ2-7 | TRBV6-6 | 13 | ASSRQGRQTYEQY
. | TRBJ1-5 | TRBV19 | 13 | ASGIVGGFNQPQH
. | TRBJ2-1 | TRBV5-1 | 13 | ASSGRGFPDNEQF
few | TRBJ2-7 | TRBV30 | 11 | AWSVAGVTGRY
. | TRBJ2-7 | TRBV6-5 | 14 | ASSYSSLGGDYEQY
. | TRBJ1-2 | TRBV9 | 14 | ASSNKGQGNNYGYT
. | TRBJ1-3 | TRBV25-1 | 12 | ASSERGSGNTIY
once | TRBJ1-5 | TRBV5-6 | 12 | ASSLGAGGQPQH
. | TRBJ2-6 | TRBV5-5 | 14 | ASSLYAVSGANVLT
. | TRBJ1-6 | TRBV6-5 | 11 | ASSTGINSPLH
once | TRBJ2-1 | TRBV5-1 | 13 | ASSLGQGRNNEQF
. | TRBJ1-2 | TRBV7-2 | 12 | ASSLSSDSYGYT
. | TRBJ1-1 | TRBV19 | 11 | ASAGTSNTEAF
. | TRBJ1-1 | TRBV20-1 | 9 | SASRTAEAF
. | TRBJ1-4 | TRBV25-1 | 13 | ASSQAGTGGEKLF
. | TRBJ1-3 | TRBV14 | 12 | ASSQRGAGNTIY
. | TRBJ1-6 | TRBV6-1 | 15 | ASSGKQGTGGNSPLH
. | TRBJ1-2 | TRBV5-6 | 11 | ASGLGQLYGYT
. | TRBJ1-2 | TRBV30 | 12 | AWSRRRLSGGYT
. | TRBJ2-7 | TRBV6-6 | 13 | ASRNDREEFYEQY
. | TRBJ1-2 | TRBV18 | 10 | ASSPNSMDYT
. | TRBJ2-1 | TRBV4-2 | 12 | ASSQDGLASEQF
. | TRBJ1-4 | TRBV7-6 | 13 | ASSRSTGGSEKLF
. | TRBJ2-7 | TRBV5-5 | 12 | ASRRTVGSYEQY
. | TRBJ1-6 | TRBV5-8 | 9 | ASSPYSPLH
. | TRBJ2-2 | TRBV10-1 | 11 | ASSTSGTGELF
. | TRBJ2-2 | TRBV7-6 | 13 | ASTYTSKSGGELF
. | TRBJ1-2 | TRBV25-1 | 11 | ASSFQGSHGYT
. | TRBJ2-5 | TRBV7-2 | 13 | ASSYVAGRGETQY
. | TRBJ1-2 | TRBV2 | 11 | ASSQVLGYGYT
. | TRBJ2-1 | TRBV5-1 | 11 | ASSDGINNEQF
medium-sized | TRBJ1-6 | TRBV27 | 14 | ASSQGQGTYNSPLH
. | TRBJ2-5 | TRBV9 | 14 | ASSAELPGGQETQY
. | TRBJ2-7 | TRBV7-8 | 13 | ASSINSGGGYEQY